The 4 T cell receptor beta chains listed next were all sequenced from one sample in a study. One entry per CDR3 protein, called by TCRdb with MiXCR from the RT-PCR reads. The repertoire consists of about 680,000 distinct CDR3 sequences, with over 12% occurring once and the leading ten covering 3.6%. Sequences were obtained from memory CD4+ T cells from blood. The source is a female donor in good health, serving as a healthy control.

Turning to this clonotype: This likely comes from a read error, as the CDR3 has no conserved phenylalanine or tryptophan at its end. The chain has TRBV4-2 and TRBJ1-5, with D tentatively TRBD1 (5 bases). There are 18 residues in the CDR3. The germline V gene encodes CDR1 LGHNA and CDR2 YNFKEQ. Trimming removed 1 base from V and 1 base from J, with 17 bases in between. The DNA of the CDR3 is TGTGCCAGCAGCCAAGCTGATGGAGGGGTTGGAAGCAATCAGCCCCAGCATTGT. Translation gives CASSQADGGVGSNQPQHC.

V usage is TRBV7-8 and J usage is TRBJ1-1; D not resolved. The CDR3 runs 15 residues. Per germline, CDR1 SGHVS and CDR2 FQNEAQ. V was trimmed by 0 bases and J by 4 bases, leaving 12 bases between them. CDR3 residues: CASSLADPIVTEAFF. DNA of the CDR3: TGTGCCAGCAGCTTAGCGGATCCGATAGTCACTGAAGCTTTCTTT.

The rearrangement joins TRBV7-2 to TRBJ1-2, with 9 bases matching TRBD1. V shed 4 bases, J shed 8 bases, and the junction held 5 bases outside the gene matches. Germline lookup yields CDR1 SGHTA and CDR2 FQGNSA. CDR3 length: 13 residues. CDR3 DNA: TGTGCCAGCAGCTGGGACAGGGCTGGGGGCTACACCTTC. Protein product: CASSWDRAGGYTF.

This clonotype was seen a few times. V usage is TRBV9 and J usage is TRBJ2-7; tentatively, D is TRBD2 (5 bases). Trimming took 2 bases from V and 1 from J, leaving 16 bases between them. The CDR3 is 16 residues long. CDR1 is SGDLS, CDR2 YYNGEE, per germline. The CDR3 coding sequence is TGTGCCAGCAGCGTTTCTTCAGGAGGCACTTCCTACGAGCAGTACTTC. Encoded protein: CASSVSSGGTSYEQYF.